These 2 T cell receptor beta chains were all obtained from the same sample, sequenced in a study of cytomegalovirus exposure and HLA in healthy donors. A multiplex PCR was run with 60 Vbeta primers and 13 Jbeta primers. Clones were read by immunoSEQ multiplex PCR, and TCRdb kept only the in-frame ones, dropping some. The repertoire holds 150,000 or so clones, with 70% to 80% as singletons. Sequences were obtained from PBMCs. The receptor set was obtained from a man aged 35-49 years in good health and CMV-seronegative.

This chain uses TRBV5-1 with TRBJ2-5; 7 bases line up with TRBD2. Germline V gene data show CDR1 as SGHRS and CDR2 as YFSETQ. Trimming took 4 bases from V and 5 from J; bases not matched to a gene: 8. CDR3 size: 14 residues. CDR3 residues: CASSAGDRTETQYF. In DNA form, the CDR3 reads TGCGCCAGCAGCGCGGGGGATCGTACGGAGACCCAGTACTTC.

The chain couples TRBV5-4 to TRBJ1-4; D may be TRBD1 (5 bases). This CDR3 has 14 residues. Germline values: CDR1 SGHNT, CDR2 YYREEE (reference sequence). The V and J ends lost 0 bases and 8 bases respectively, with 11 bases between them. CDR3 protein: CASSLEARTEKLFF. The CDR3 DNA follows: TGTGCCAGCAGCTTGGAGGCGAGGACAGAAAAACTGTTTTTT.